These 14 T cell receptor beta chains were sequenced from one sample in a study of blood T cell repertoires in COVID-19. The data were produced by immunoSEQ multiplex PCR, yet TCRdb's version contains in-frame clones alone and is incomplete. The sample carries 150,000 to 200,000 clones, about 85% recorded once. The material sequenced was peripheral blood. All receptors derive from a man aged 60 to 75 with active or convalescent COVID-19.

The chain carries TRBV5-1 and TRBJ2-7, with TRBD1 as a possible D gene (6 bases). Per the germline V gene, CDR1 is SGHRS and CDR2 is YFSETQ. Trimming removed 0 bases at V and 3 bases at J, with 13 bases between. The CDR3 totals 15 residues. CDR3 region: CASSLVTGIYYEQYF. CDR3 in DNA: TGCGCCAGCAGCTTGGTTACAGGGATTTACTACGAGCAGTACTTC.

J is TRBJ1-1 and V is TRBV6-5; D is possibly TRBD1 (5 bases). V was shortened by 0 bases and J by 1 base, with 12 bases between the two germline ends. Germline assignment: CDR1 MNHEY and CDR2 SVGAGI. This CDR3 comprises 16 residues. The CDR3 coding sequence is TGTGCCAGCAGTTACTCGAGCATCAGGGCGAACACTGAAGCTTTCTTT. This codes for CASSYSSIRANTEAFF.

In nucleotides, the CDR3 is TGTGCCAGCAGTCCGGGACTAGCGGGGTCTGGGGCCAACGTCCTGACTTTC. This encodes CASSPGLAGSGANVLTF. The chain combines TRBV6-6 with TRBJ2-6; TRBD2 aligns across 13 bases. The V gene end was trimmed by 5 bases and the J gene end by 1 base; junction bases not matched to a gene: 2. The CDR3 is 17 amino acids. The germline V gene encodes CDR1 MNHNY and CDR2 SVGAGI (reference sequence).

V gene TRBV29-1 combines with J gene TRBJ2-1; no firm D call. The V end lost 3 bases, the J end lost 0 bases, and 15 bases lay between the germline ends. Germline CDR1 reads SQVTM; CDR2 reads ANQGSEA. This CDR3 is 16 amino acids long. CDR3 bases: TGCAGCGTTGATTTTGCGTACAGTTTCTCCTACAATGAGCAGTTCTTC. It translates to CSVDFAYSFSYNEQFF.

This sequence joins TRBV9 and TRBJ2-5; 7 positions match TRBD2. There are 17 residues in the CDR3. The V segment lost 0 bases and the J segment 2 bases; nucleotides outside the gene matches: 10. Germline CDR1 and CDR2: SGDLS and YYNGEE. The CDR3 region is CASSVASGGGTQETQYF. As DNA, the CDR3 is TGTGCCAGCAGCGTAGCTAGTGGGGGGGGTACACAAGAGACCCAGTACTTC.

This clone occurred once. The chain combines TRBV4-1 with TRBJ1-2; 9 nucleotides line up with TRBD1. Germline V CDR1 and CDR2: MGHRA, YSYEKL. The CDR3 contains 15 residues. The J segment lost 8 bases and the V segment lost 2 bases, leaving 9 bases of the junction unmatched. CDR3 residues: CASSQSAGTGTGYTF. CDR3 in DNA: TGCGCCAGCAGCCAAAGCGCCGGGACAGGGACGGGCTACACCTTC.

The V and J genes are TRBV27 and TRBJ1-6, with D maybe TRBD1 (5 bases). V lost 6 bases and J lost 4, with 10 bases in between. Germline V gives CDR1 MNHEY, CDR2 SMNVEV (reference sequence). This CDR3 has 14 amino acids. CDR3 protein: CASRQDQYNSPLHF. The CDR3 bases are TGTGCCAGCAGACAGGACCAATATAATTCACCCCTCCACTTT.

This clone was detected once. The chain links TRBV28 to TRBJ2-7; D might be TRBD2 (6 bases). CDR3 length: 12 amino acids. Germline V gene data show CDR1 as MDHEN and CDR2 as SYDVKM. V dropped 5 bases and J dropped 2 bases, with 7 bases sitting between them. The CDR3 coding sequence is TGTGCCAGCAGTGGGAGGCCCTACGAGCAGTACTTC. It codes for CASSGRPYEQYF.

This clone has just a few counts. This rearrangement joins TRBV6-6 to TRBJ1-1, with TRBD1 matching 10 bases. The CDR3 length is 16 residues. The germline CDR1 and CDR2 sequences are MNHNY and SVGAGI (reference sequence). V was clipped by 4 bases and J by 4 bases; unmatched bases: 9. CDR3 region: CASSFGQGGLGTEAFF. CDR3 nucleotides: TGTGCCAGCAGTTTTGGACAGGGGGGATTGGGCACTGAAGCTTTCTTT.

This chain joins TRBV5-4 and TRBJ1-4, with D possibly being TRBD1 (5 bases). CDR1 and CDR2 from the germline V gene are SGHNT and YYREEE (reference sequence). Between the trimmed V and J ends, which lost 6 bases and 4 bases, there was a span of 13 bases. This CDR3 region has 14 residues. The CDR3 nucleotides read TGTGCCAGCACCAAATGGGGGGATAATGAAAAACTGTTTTTT. Translation: CASTKWGDNEKLFF. Full variable domain (missing parts from reference TRBV5-4 and TRBJ1-4): ETGVTQSPTHLIKTRGQQVTLRCSSQSGHNTVSWYQQALGQGPQFIFQYYREEENGRGNFPPRFSGLQFPNYSSELNVNALELDDSALYLCASTKWGDNEKLFFGSGTQLSVL.

This clone was counted a few times. V usage is TRBV5-4 and J usage is TRBJ2-1; 9 bases are a match to TRBD1. V shed 3 bases, J shed 5 bases, and the junction held 6 bases outside the gene matches. Germline CDR1 is SGHNT and CDR2 is YYREEE (reference sequence). The CDR3 length is 15 residues. DNA of the CDR3: TGTGCCAGCAGCTCCCCGGGACAGGGCCACAATGAGCAGTTCTTC. Its protein is CASSSPGQGHNEQFF.

V gene TRBV12-3 or TRBV12-4 combines with J gene TRBJ1-1, with D possibly matching TRBD1 (5 bases). The germline V and J ends were trimmed by 6 bases and 9 bases, with 11 bases remaining between them. The CDR3 totals 11 residues. This chain's CDR3 is CASSLGLQAFF. CDR3 nucleotide sequence: TGTGCCAGCAGCCTGGGACTCCAAGCTTTCTTT.

The genes are TRBV2 and TRBJ2-7; 8 bases line up with TRBD2. Germline CDR1 reads SNHLY; CDR2 reads FYNNEI. V dropped 8 bases and J dropped 2; count of bases not matched to a gene: 8. The CDR3 runs 14 residues. CDR3 loop: CASAPGGVPYEQYF. As DNA, the CDR3 is TGTGCCAGCGCCCCGGGGGGGGTACCCTACGAGCAGTACTTC.

CDR3 bases: TGTGCCAGCAGCTTATTACCGACAGGGAGCTATGGCTACACCTTC. Protein sequence: CASSLLPTGSYGYTF. This rearrangement joins TRBV7-2 to TRBJ1-2; 7 positions match TRBD1. This CDR3 comprises 15 residues. V was pared by 2 bases and J by 4 bases, with 7 bases of the junction left unmatched. Germline V lookup: CDR1 SGHTA, CDR2 FQGNSA.